The 26 T cell receptor beta chains below all came from one sample that was sequenced in a study of cytomegalovirus exposure and HLA in healthy donors. Primers included in the PCR were 60 Vbeta and 13 Jbeta primers. The table came from immunoSEQ multiplex PCR; TCRdb's copy has only in-frame clones and leaves some out. This sample lists over 120,000 clones; its ten largest clones have 0.96%. Sequenced: PBMCs. These receptors originate from a male donor in good health and CMV-seronegative.

V gene TRBV15 combines with J gene TRBJ2-7; possibly TRBD1 for D (6 bases). CDR3 length equals 14 residues. V dropped 3 bases and J dropped 3 bases, with 12 bases sitting between them. CDR1 is LNHNV, CDR2 YYDKDF, per germline (reference sequence). The DNA of the CDR3 is TGTGCCACCAGCAGCTCCCGGACAGTCTACGAGCAGTACTTC. Amino acid sequence: CATSSSRTVYEQYF.

The chain links TRBV29-1 to TRBJ1-4; D gene ambiguous. CDR3 length: 11 amino acids. Trimming left V 5 bases short and J 6 bases short, with 7 bases between. Germline CDR1 SQVTM, CDR2 ANQGSEA. CDR3 region: CSVRLDEKLFF. The CDR3 coding sequence is TGCAGCGTTCGGTTGGATGAAAAACTGTTTTTT. Full variable domain (missing parts from reference TRBV29-1 and TRBJ1-4): SAVISQKPSRDICQRGTSLTIQCQVDSQVTMMFWYRQQPGQSLTLIATANQGSEATYESGFVIDKFPISRPNLTFSTLTVSNMSPEDSSIYLCSVRLDEKLFFGSGTQLSVL.

This chain uses TRBV7-9 with TRBJ2-1; 12 positions agree with TRBD2. The CDR3 is 17 residues long. The V gene's germline CDR1 is SEHNR and CDR2 FQNEAQ (reference sequence). The junction had 14 bases not matched to a gene; V was cut back by 4 bases and J by 10 bases. CDR3 nucleotide sequence: TGTGCCAGCAGCTCTGTCAGACTAGCGGGAGACTTACACGAGCAGTTCTTC. Its protein product is CASSSVRLAGDLHEQFF.

The genes are TRBV5-1 and TRBJ2-1; 11 bases line up with TRBD2. Germline CDR1 and CDR2: SGHRS and YFSETQ. V dropped 3 bases and J dropped 9; count of bases not matched to a gene: 8. CDR3 length equals 15 residues. CDR3 sequence: CASSSLAGGTSEQFF. CDR3 nucleotides: TGCGCCAGCAGCTCCTTAGCGGGGGGGACGAGTGAGCAGTTCTTC.

The chain uses TRBV4-3 and TRBJ1-1; possibly TRBD1 for D (6 bases). The CDR3 contains 12 residues. Germline V lookup: CDR1 LGHNA, CDR2 YSLEER. Trimming cost V 3 bases and J 8 bases, with 10 bases left between them. The chain's CDR3 is CASSHYDREAFF. CDR3 DNA: TGCGCCAGCAGCCACTACGACAGGGAAGCTTTCTTT.

The genes are TRBV23-1 and TRBJ1-5; 7 bases line up with TRBD1. TRBV23-1 is reported as an ORF; its role is uncertain. The CDR3 runs 16 residues. The V segment lost 7 bases and the J segment 2 bases; nucleotides outside the gene matches: 11. This chain's CDR3 is CASTQTRTGGNQPQHF. The DNA of the CDR3 is TGCGCCAGCACCCAAACCAGGACAGGCGGCAATCAGCCCCAGCATTTT.

The chain uses TRBV27 and TRBJ1-3; D not certain. The CDR3 sequence is 17 residues long. Between the trimmed V and J ends, which lost 8 bases and 3 bases, there was a span of 23 bases. The germline V gene has CDR1 MNHEY and CDR2 SMNVEV (reference sequence). The CDR3 coding sequence is TGTGCCAGCGCGGCCGGGTCCTCGGTCTACCATGGAAACACCATATATTTT. Encoded protein: CASAAGSSVYHGNTIYF.

This CDR3 is CAWSRENTGELFF. CDR3 bases: TGTGCCTGGAGTCGGGAGAACACCGGGGAGCTGTTTTTT. The genes are TRBV30 and TRBJ2-2; D is perhaps TRBD2 (5 bases). V shed 2 bases and J shed 1 base, with 5 bases lying between them. Per the germline V gene, CDR1 is GTSNPN and CDR2 is SVGIG (reference sequence). There are 13 residues in the CDR3.

In nucleotides, the CDR3 is TGCGCCAGCAGCCTCTCTACAGGGGCAATCGGACAAGCTTTCTTT. Amino acids: CASSLSTGAIGQAFF. The V and J genes are TRBV5-1 and TRBJ1-1, with 7 positions matching TRBD1. V gave up 4 bases and J gave up 9 bases; unmatched junction bases: 15. The CDR3 spans 15 residues. Per the germline V gene, CDR1 is SGHRS and CDR2 is YFSETQ.

This chain links TRBV10-3 with TRBJ2-7; 7 bases agree with TRBD1. There are 16 residues in the CDR3. CDR1 ENHRY and CDR2 SYGVKD come from the germline V gene. V shed 3 bases, J shed 2 bases, and the junction held 10 bases outside the gene matches. This CDR3 reads CAISEPETGFTYEQYF. The CDR3 coding sequence is TGTGCCATCAGTGAACCGGAGACAGGGTTTACCTACGAGCAGTACTTC.

The rearrangement joins TRBV18 to TRBJ1-1, with a weak D call TRBD1 (5 bases). The ends were cut back, 2 bases at V and 5 bases at J, with 15 bases in the middle. CDR3 length: 15 residues. Germline V gives CDR1 KGHSH, CDR2 LQKENI. DNA of the CDR3: TGTGCCAGCTCACCAAATCTTCCCGGGACTACTGAAGCTTTCTTT. It translates to CASSPNLPGTTEAFF.

This rearrangement joins TRBV5-1 to TRBJ2-6; 8 nucleotides agree with TRBD1. Germline CDR1 is SGHRS and CDR2 is YFSETQ. Trimming took 4 bases from V and 4 from J; bases not matched to a gene: 7. CDR3 size: 16 residues. Here the CDR3 reads CASSPGQGGGANVLTF. CDR3 DNA: TGCGCCAGCAGCCCCGGACAGGGTGGAGGGGCCAACGTCCTGACTTTC. The full variable domain, completed using reference TRBV5-1 and TRBJ2-6, is KAGVTQTPRYLIKTRGQQVTLSCSPISGHRSVSWYQQTPGQGLQFLFEYFSETQRNKGNFPGRFSGRQFSNSRSEMNVSTLELGDSALYLCASSPGQGGGANVLTFGAGSRLTVL.

The chain is built from TRBV7-6 and TRBJ2-3; 7 bases align to TRBD2. CDR3 size: 14 residues. The germline V gene has CDR1 SGHVS and CDR2 FNYEAQ. Trimming at V came to 0 bases and at J to 4 bases, leaving 1 base not matched to a gene. The chain's CDR3 is CASSLAGGADTQYF. The CDR3 DNA reads as TGTGCCAGCAGCTTAGCGGGGGGGGCAGATACGCAGTATTTT.

The chain combines TRBV30 with TRBJ1-2; 9 nucleotides line up with TRBD1. Germline V gene lookup returns CDR1 GTSNPN and CDR2 SVGIG (reference sequence). Trimming removed 0 bases from V and 4 bases from J; junction bases left unmatched: 12. The CDR3 totals 17 residues. This chain's CDR3 is CAWSVERGTGNAYGYTF. The DNA of the CDR3 is TGTGCCTGGAGTGTAGAACGAGGGACAGGGAACGCCTATGGCTACACCTTC.

The V and J genes are TRBV5-8 and TRBJ1-4; D might be TRBD1 (6 bases). V was clipped by 4 bases and J by 8 bases, with 9 bases between them. This CDR3 spans 12 amino acids. Germline CDR1 is SGHTS and CDR2 is YDEGEE. The CDR3 nucleotides read TGTGCCAGCAGCCTTCAGGGGGAAAAACTGTTTTTT. Protein product: CASSLQGEKLFF.

The chain links TRBV2 to TRBJ2-1, with 10 bases that match TRBD2. The junction had 7 bases not matched to a gene; V was cut back by 6 bases and J by 5 bases. This CDR3 is built from 15 residues. The germline CDR1 and CDR2 sequences are SNHLY and FYNNEI. The CDR3 DNA reads TGTGCCAGCAGACGTCTAGCGGGAGCAAACAATGAGCAGTTCTTC. Its protein is CASRRLAGANNEQFF.

This sequence joins TRBV9 and TRBJ2-3; 8 bases line up with TRBD1. The V and J ends lost 0 bases and 6 bases, in that order; junction bases with no gene match: 3. The CDR3 is made up of 14 amino acids. Germline-derived CDR1 and CDR2 are SGDLS and YYNGEE. The CDR3 sequence is CASSVEGQGDTQYF. CDR3 coding DNA: TGTGCCAGCAGCGTAGAAGGACAGGGCGATACGCAGTATTTT.

This sequence joins TRBV4-1 and TRBJ2-1, with D hard to call. This CDR3 is 14 amino acids long. CDR1 is MGHRA and CDR2 is YSYEKL in the germline V gene. V dropped 4 bases and J dropped 13 bases, with 20 bases sitting between them. CDR3 sequence (DNA): TGCGCCAGCAGCCCCTCCCCCCCAGAGATAGCCCAGTTCTTC. This codes for CASSPSPPEIAQFF.

V and J are TRBV14 and TRBJ2-3; D unclear. Germline V gives CDR1 SGHDN, CDR2 FVKESK. The CDR3 extends over 11 amino acids. The V end lost 3 bases, the J end lost 5 bases, and 3 bases lay between the germline ends. This CDR3 reads CASSHGDTQYF. As DNA, the CDR3 is TGTGCCAGCAGCCACGGAGATACGCAGTATTTT.

V and J are TRBV19 and TRBJ2-3; 14 nucleotides agree with TRBD2. This CDR3 is 18 amino acids long. The trim removed 6 bases at V and 1 base at J, leaving 9 bases unmatched. The germline V gene encodes CDR1 LNHDA and CDR2 SQIVND (reference sequence). CDR3 nucleotide sequence: TGTGCCAGTAGCAGACTAGCGGGAGGGTCTGTCGGCACAGATACGCAGTATTTT. This codes for CASSRLAGGSVGTDTQYF.

The gene calls are TRBV27 and TRBJ2-7, with D maybe TRBD1 (6 bases). The V and J ends lost 7 bases and 1 base respectively, with 11 bases between them. CDR3 length equals 13 residues. The V gene's germline CDR1 is MNHEY and CDR2 SMNVEV (reference sequence). The chain's CDR3 is CASTTGNSYEQYF. CDR3 bases: TGTGCCAGCACAACAGGGAATTCCTACGAGCAGTACTTC.

The V call is TRBV18, the J call TRBJ1-5; TRBD1 agrees at 7 bases. This CDR3 spans 15 amino acids. CDR1 and CDR2 from the germline V gene are KGHSH and LQKENI. Trimming at V came to 3 bases and at J to 5 bases, leaving 7 bases not matched to a gene. As DNA, the CDR3 is TGTGCCAGCTCACCTGACAGGGCTGGAGATCAGCCCCAGCATTTT. The encoded protein is CASSPDRAGDQPQHF. The variable domain in full, with the rest retrieved from reference TRBV18 and TRBJ1-5, is NAGVMQNPRHLVRRRGQEARLRCSPMKGHSHVYWYRQLPEEGLKFMVYLQKENIIDESGMPKERFSAEFPKEGPSILRIQQVVRGDSAAYFCASSPDRAGDQPQHFGDGTRLSIL.

This rearrangement joins TRBV29-1 to TRBJ2-1; perhaps TRBD2 as D (6 bases). Trimming stripped 3 bases from V and 4 bases from J, with 10 bases between. This CDR3 contains 13 residues. CDR1 is SQVTM and CDR2 is ANQGSEA in the germline V gene. In DNA form, the CDR3 reads TGCAGCGTTGATAGCGGTAGATACAATGAGCAGTTCTTC. Translation: CSVDSGRYNEQFF.

The gene calls are TRBV5-1 and TRBJ2-5; TRBD1 might be the D (5 bases). Trimming cost V 0 bases and J 1 base, with 7 bases left between them. This CDR3 spans 14 amino acids. From germline, CDR1 is SGHRS and CDR2 YFSETQ. The CDR3 DNA reads as TGCGCCAGCAGCTTGGGACAGAGCCAAGAGACCCAGTACTTC. The encoded protein is CASSLGQSQETQYF.

The DNA for the CDR3 is TGTGCCAGCAGTGAAGTGGGGGGAGGACTGTTTTTT. This codes for CASSEVGGGLFF. This chain uses TRBV2 with TRBJ1-4; tentatively, D is TRBD1 (5 bases). This CDR3 has 12 amino acids. V was pared by 1 base and J by 13 bases, with 10 bases between. Per the germline V gene, CDR1 is SNHLY and CDR2 is FYNNEI. Supplemented by reference TRBV2 and TRBJ1-4, the full variable domain reads EPEVTQTPSHQVTQMGQEVILRCVPISNHLYFYWYRQILGQKVEFLVSFYNNEISEKSEIFDDQFSVERPDGSNFTLKIRSTKLEDSAMYFCASSEVGGGLFFGSGTQLSVL.

CDR3 sequence: CASSEWDRVTEKLFF. In nucleotides, the CDR3 is TGTGCCAGCAGCGAATGGGACAGGGTAACGGAAAAACTGTTTTTT. The chain combines TRBV7-6 with TRBJ1-4; 9 bases line up with TRBD1. With V trimmed by 5 bases and J by 8 bases, 9 bases remained unmatched. The germline V gene has CDR1 SGHVS and CDR2 FNYEAQ. The CDR3 length is 15 residues.